This T cell receptor (beta chain) was obtained from a study of blood T cell repertoires in COVID-19. The overall study: Collection of acute and convalescent COVID-19 samples took place in the United States, Italy and Spain. PBMCs, B-cell-depleted T cells, or T cells provided the cDNA or gDNA that made up the material.

V trimming: 5 bases; J trimming: 4 bases; junction bases outside the gene matches: 13. Germline CDR1 reads MGHRA; CDR2 reads YSYEKL. CDR3 length: 16 residues. Authors' analysis steps: For nucleated cells, counts were estimated from reference gene primer amplification. Sequencing was performed with immunoSEQ multiplex PCR; in TCRdb, only in-frame clones are kept and a portion is missing. The DNA was the basis for D and trimming; V, J and clone size are from that table. The table records approximately 180,000 clones, 60% to 80% of them present only once. The J gene is TRBJ1-2, the V gene TRBV4-1; 7 positions agree with TRBD1. Sequenced input: peripheral blood. The receptor comes from a woman in her seventies with acute or convalescent COVID-19. The DNA of the CDR3 is TGCGCCAGCAGCAACGGGGTAGTTACAGGGGCCTATGGCTACACCTTC. This sequence encodes CASSNGVVTGAYGYTF.